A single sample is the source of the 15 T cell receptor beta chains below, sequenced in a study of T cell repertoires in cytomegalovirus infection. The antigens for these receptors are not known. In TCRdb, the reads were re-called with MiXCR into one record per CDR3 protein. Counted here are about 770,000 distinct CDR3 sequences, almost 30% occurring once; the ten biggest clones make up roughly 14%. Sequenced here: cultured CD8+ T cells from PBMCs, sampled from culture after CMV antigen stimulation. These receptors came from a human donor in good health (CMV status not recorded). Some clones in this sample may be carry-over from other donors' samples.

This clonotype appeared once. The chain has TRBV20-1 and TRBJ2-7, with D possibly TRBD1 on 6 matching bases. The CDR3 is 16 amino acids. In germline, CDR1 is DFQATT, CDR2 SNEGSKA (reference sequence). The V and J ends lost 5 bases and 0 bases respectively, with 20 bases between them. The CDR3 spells CSALVFGEGGSYEQYF. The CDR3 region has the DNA TGCAGTGCTTTGGTCTTTGGCGAAGGGGGCTCCTACGAGCAGTACTTC.

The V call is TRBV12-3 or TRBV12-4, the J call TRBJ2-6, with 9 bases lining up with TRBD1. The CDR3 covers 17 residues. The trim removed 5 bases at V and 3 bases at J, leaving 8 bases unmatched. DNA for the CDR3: TGTGCCAGCAGTCGGACAGGGGAATTGGGTGGGGCCAACGTCCTGACTTTC. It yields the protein CASSRTGELGGANVLTF.

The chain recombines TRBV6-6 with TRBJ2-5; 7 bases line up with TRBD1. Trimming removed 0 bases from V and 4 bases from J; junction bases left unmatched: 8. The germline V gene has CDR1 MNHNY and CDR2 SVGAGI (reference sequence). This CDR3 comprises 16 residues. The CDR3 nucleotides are TGTGCCAGCAGTTACTCGGGATCGCACAGGGGAGAGACCCAGTACTTC. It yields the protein CASSYSGSHRGETQYF.

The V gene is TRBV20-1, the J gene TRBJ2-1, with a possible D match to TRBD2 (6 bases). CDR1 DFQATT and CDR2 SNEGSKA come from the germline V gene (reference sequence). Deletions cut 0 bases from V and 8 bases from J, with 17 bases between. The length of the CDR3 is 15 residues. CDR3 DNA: TGCAGTGCTAGAGACGTCGGCGGGGTCACGGATGAGCAGTTCTTC. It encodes CSARDVGGVTDEQFF.

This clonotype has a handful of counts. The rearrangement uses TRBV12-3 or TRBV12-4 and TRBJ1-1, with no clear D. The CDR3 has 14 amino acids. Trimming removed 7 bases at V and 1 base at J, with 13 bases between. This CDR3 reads CASTSVSANTEAFF. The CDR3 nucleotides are TGTGCCAGCACCAGTGTGTCGGCGAACACTGAAGCTTTCTTT.

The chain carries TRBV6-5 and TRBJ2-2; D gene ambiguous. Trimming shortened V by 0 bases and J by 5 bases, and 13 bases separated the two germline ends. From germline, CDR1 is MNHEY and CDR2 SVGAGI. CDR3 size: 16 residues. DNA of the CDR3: TGTGCCAGCAGTTACTCGGAAGGATTTTATACCGGGGAGCTGTTTTTT. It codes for CASSYSEGFYTGELFF.

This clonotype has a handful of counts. CDR3 protein: CASSFSGRQETQYF. As DNA, the CDR3 is TGTGCCAGCAGTTTTAGCGGAAGACAAGAGACCCAGTACTTC. V is TRBV7-9 and J is TRBJ2-5; TRBD2 is a possible D gene (6 bases). Germline V gives CDR1 SEHNR, CDR2 FQNEAQ (reference sequence). Between the trimmed V and J ends, which lost 6 bases and 2 bases, there was a span of 13 bases. The length of the CDR3 is 14 residues.

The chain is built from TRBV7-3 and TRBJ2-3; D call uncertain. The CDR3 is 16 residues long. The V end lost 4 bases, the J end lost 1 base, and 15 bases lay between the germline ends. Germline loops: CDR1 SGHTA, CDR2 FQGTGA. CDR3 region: CASSSSTPSRTDTQYF. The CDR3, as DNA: TGTGCCAGCAGCTCGTCTACCCCCTCTCGCACAGATACGCAGTATTTT.

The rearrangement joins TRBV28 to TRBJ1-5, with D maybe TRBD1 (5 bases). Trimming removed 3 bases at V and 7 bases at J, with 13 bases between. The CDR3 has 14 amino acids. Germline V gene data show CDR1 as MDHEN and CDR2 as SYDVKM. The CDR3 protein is CASSLYGAAQPQHF. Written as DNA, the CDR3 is TGTGCCAGCAGTTTGTACGGGGCGGCCCAGCCCCAGCATTTT. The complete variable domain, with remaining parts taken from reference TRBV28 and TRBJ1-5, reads DVKVTQSSRYLVKRTGEKVFLECVQDMDHENMFWYRQDPGLGLRLIYFSYDVKMKEKGDIPEGYSVSREKKERFSLILESASTNQTSMYLCASSLYGAAQPQHFGDGTRLSIL.

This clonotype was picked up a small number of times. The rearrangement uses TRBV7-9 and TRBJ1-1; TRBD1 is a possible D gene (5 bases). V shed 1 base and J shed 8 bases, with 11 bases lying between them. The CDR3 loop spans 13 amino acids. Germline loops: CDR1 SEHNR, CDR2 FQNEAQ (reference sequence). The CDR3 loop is CASSLGDLDEAFF. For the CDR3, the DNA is TGTGCCAGCAGCTTAGGGGACCTTGACGAAGCTTTCTTT.

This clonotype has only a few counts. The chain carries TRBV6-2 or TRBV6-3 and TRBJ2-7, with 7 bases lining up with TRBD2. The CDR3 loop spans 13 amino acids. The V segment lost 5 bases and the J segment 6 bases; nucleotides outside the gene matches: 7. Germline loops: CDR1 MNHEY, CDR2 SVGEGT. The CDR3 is CASSDRGVREQYV. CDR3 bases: TGTGCCAGCAGTGATCGGGGGGTTCGCGAGCAGTACGTC.

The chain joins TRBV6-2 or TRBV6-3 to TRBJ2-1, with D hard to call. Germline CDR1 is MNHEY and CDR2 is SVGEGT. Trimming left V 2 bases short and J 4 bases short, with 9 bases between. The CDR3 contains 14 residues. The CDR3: CASSYIVQYNEQFF. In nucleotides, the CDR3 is TGTGCCAGCAGTTACATAGTCCAGTACAATGAGCAGTTCTTC.

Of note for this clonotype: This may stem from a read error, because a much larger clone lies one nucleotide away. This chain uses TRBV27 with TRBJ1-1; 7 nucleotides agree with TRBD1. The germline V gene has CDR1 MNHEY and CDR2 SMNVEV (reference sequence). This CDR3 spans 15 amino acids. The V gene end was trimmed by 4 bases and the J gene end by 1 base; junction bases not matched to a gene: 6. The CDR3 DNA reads TGTGCCAGCAGTTGGCAGACAGGGCGGAACACTGAAGCTTTCTTT. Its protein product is CASSWQTGRNTEAFF.

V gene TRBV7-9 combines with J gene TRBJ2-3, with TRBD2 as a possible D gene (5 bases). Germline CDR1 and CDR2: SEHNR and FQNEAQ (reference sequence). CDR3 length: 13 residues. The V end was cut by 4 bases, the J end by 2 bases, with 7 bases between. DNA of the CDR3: TGTGCCAGCAGCTCCGGGGACACAGATACGCAGTATTTT. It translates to CASSSGDTDTQYF.

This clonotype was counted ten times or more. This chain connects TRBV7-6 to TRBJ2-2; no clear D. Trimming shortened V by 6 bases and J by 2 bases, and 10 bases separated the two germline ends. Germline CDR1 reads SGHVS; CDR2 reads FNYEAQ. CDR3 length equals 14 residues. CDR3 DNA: TGTGCCAGCAGAGAAGGGCGAAACACCGGGGAGCTGTTTTTT. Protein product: CASREGRNTGELFF. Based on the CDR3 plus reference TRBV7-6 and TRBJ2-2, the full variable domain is GAGVSQSPRYKVTKRGQDVALRCDPISGHVSLYWYRQALGQGPEFLTYFNYEAQQDKSGLPNDRFSAERPEGSISTLTIQRTEQRDSAMYRCASREGRNTGELFFGEGSRLTVL.